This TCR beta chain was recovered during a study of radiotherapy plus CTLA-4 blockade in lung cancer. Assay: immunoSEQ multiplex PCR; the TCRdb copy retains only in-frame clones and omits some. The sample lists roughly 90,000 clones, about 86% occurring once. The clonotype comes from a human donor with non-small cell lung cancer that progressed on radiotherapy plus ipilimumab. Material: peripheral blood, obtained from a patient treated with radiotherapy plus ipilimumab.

CDR3: CATTRDSPALNEKLFF. Written as DNA, the CDR3 is TGTGCCACCACCCGGGACTCCCCGGCCCTTAATGAAAAACTGTTTTTT. The rearrangement joins TRBV15 to TRBJ1-4, with a possible D match to TRBD1 (5 bases). The germline gives CDR1 LNHNV, CDR2 YYDKDF (reference sequence). CDR3 size: 16 residues. Trimming shortened V by 7 bases and J by 4 bases, and 19 bases separated the two germline ends.